This TCR beta chain appears in the sequencing data of a study of cytomegalovirus exposure and HLA in healthy donors. The germline CDR1 and CDR2 sequences are KGHSH and LQKENI. The V end was cut by 6 bases, the J end by 3 bases, with 18 bases between. CDR3 length: 16 amino acids. 13 Jbeta primers and 60 Vbeta primers were used for the PCR. TCRdb keeps only in-frame clones here, not all; method: immunoSEQ multiplex PCR. Across some 130,000 clones, the top ten clones capture around 1.5% of the sample. Healthy bone marrow donors formed the donor group. With regard to this clone: Its target is not known.

Study results and caveats: Later analysis showed TCR association rates varying by HLA locus, highest for DRB1 and lowest for HLA-C.

The chain recombines TRBV18 with TRBJ2-4; D possibly corresponds to TRBD1 (6 bases). This TCR was recovered from a middle-aged woman in good health and CMV-seronegative. The sequencing sample was made of PBMCs. CDR3 sequence (DNA): TGTGCCAGCTCCCCCTCGTTAGTACAGGGCAAAAACATTCAGTACTTC. This translates into CASSPSLVQGKNIQYF.